This T cell receptor (beta chain) was identified during a study of Ad26.COV2.S vaccination and SARS-CoV-2 variants. Treatment meaning: 19 received Ad26.COV2.S at low or high dose, single or two shots; several received placebo; per-sample allocation not given. Sampling was performed 63 days after the first vaccine or placebo injection. V trimming: 10 bases; J trimming: 9 bases; junction bases outside the gene matches: 14. Germline V gene data show CDR1 as SGHTA and CDR2 as FQGTGA. This CDR3 contains 14 residues. Only in-frame clones appear in the TCRdb table, and some are missing; sequencing was by immunoSEQ multiplex PCR. The repertoire holds 450,000 to 550,000 clones, with 89% as singletons.

The genes are TRBV7-3 and TRBJ2-1; 8 bases align to TRBD1. The material sequenced was peripheral blood, taken in a trial of Ad26.COV2.S vaccine versus placebo. This clonotype was obtained from a person between 18 and 60 years old who received the Ad26.COV2.S COVID-19 vaccine or a placebo. The chain's CDR3 is CATSRQGALGEQFF. CDR3 coding DNA: TGTGCCACCTCGAGGCAGGGGGCGCTTGGTGAGCAGTTCTTC. Looking up the rest from reference TRBV7-3 and TRBJ2-1 gives the full variable domain: GAGVSQTPSNKVTEKGKYVELRCDPISGHTALYWYRQSLGQGPEFLIYFQGTGAADDSGLPNDRFFAVRPEGSVSTLKIQRTERGDSAVYLCATSRQGALGEQFFGPGTRLTVL.